This T cell receptor beta chain is from a study of CD4 T cells in relation to SARS-CoV-2 and coronaviruses (dated by TCRdb to the early 2020s). For the wider study: In the ViraFEST assay, PBMCs were cultured with antigen for about 11 days, after which TCR beta CDR3s were sequenced to identify clonal expansions specific to the antigen. An HIV-1 Nef peptide pool or a no-peptide culture served as the negative reference condition. Shared crossreactive spike epitopes were mapped to their HLA restriction using patient-derived lymphoblastoid cell lines. The study assessed, at the TCR clonotype level, memory CD4+ T cell crossreactivity between SARS-CoV-2 and common cold coronavirus spike proteins. Samples from three pre-COVID donors and the naive versus memory experiments were sequenced with the Adaptive Biotechnologies TCR-sequencing kit; other data were Illumina-based. A different, Illumina-based TCR-beta assay was used to sequence expansion assays from other donors in the study.

Receptor libraries were prepared by the immunoSEQ multiplex PCR assay. As for how the authors treated the data: Preprocessing removed nonproductive sequences and CDR3s not starting with C, not ending with F or W, or shorter than 7 amino acids. The MANAFEST web app was used to call antigen-specific clonotypes on the basis of expansion compared with the reference and with other culture wells. A clone was considered positive if the clone showed significant expansion compared with the reference culture in 2 of 3 replicate wells at an FDR below 0.05. For a clone to be considered positive, significant expansion relative to all other tandem wells and an odds ratio above 5 were also required. CDR3 homology was quantified as pairwise Levenshtein distance, calculated with the stringdist R package after three terminal residues were trimmed from each end. TCRdb provides this immuneACCESS table in a form limited to in-frame rearrangements. Some clones are lacking; in checked studies, under half of them reflect an unresolved V gene, and why the rest are absent is not known. V, J and clone size were drawn from that table, and D and trimming were deduced from the DNA. For this sample there are 20,000 to 25,000 clones; around two thirds appear just once. The top ten clones comprise 9.5% to 15% of the sample.

Turning to this clone: Its recognized antigen is unknown. It has no much larger one-base neighbor in the sample; base qualities were not kept.

Broader findings and caveats from the paper: Small numbers of patients and of tested TCRs limited the study. Roughly 60% of donors had memory CD4+ clonotypes that crossrecognized SARS-CoV-2 and at least one common cold coronavirus spike. Pre-pandemic and post-infection samples were not both contributed by any donor, so tracing of the source of pre-existing responses was limited. Since the crossreactivity analysis centred on spike protein, crossreactivity against other viral proteins was not assessed. Crossreactive clones showed significantly weaker SARS-CoV-2-driven expansion than monoreactive clones, consistent with antigenic imprinting.

The CDR3 has 13 amino acids, counting the end cysteine and phenylalanine. This entry keeps only the CDR3 DNA: 39 bases, framed from base 1. Germline trimming: 10 bases from V, 5 bases from J; junction bases outside gene matches: 9. CDR1 LNHDA and CDR2 SQIVND are derived from the germline V gene (reference sequence). CD4+ T cells from unexposed donors were collected before the COVID-19 pandemic (2011-2018). After about 9 days of culture, CD4+ T cells were isolated with the EasySep CD4+ T cell isolation kit. Unexposed donor CD4+ T cells were tested for reactivity to SARS-CoV-2 S and N and four common cold coronavirus spike pools, as cell number allowed. Each well received about 2 million PBMCs, cultured in IMDM supplemented with approximately 5% human AB serum and approximately 10 IU/ml IL-2. Half of the culture medium was replaced with fresh IL-2-containing medium on days 3 and 7. In general, every peptide culture condition was set up in three replicate wells. The leukapheresis product used for the unexposed donors was purchased from a commercial source. Ficoll-Paque PLUS gradient centrifugation was used to isolate PBMCs from leukapheresis product or whole blood. PBMCs were either used fresh in the expansion assay or cryopreserved at -140 degrees C. The QIAamp Micro DNA Kit was used to extract genomic DNA from the CD4+ T cells.

This chain is built from TRBV19 and TRBJ2-5, with 8 bases in between that match TRBD2. The sample consisted of CD4+ T cells from PBMCs, cultured in vitro. The TCR was taken from a human donor in good health. The DNA is TGTGCCACCCGAGCGGGAGCAGAGGAGACCCAGTACTTC. It translates as CATRAGAEETQYF.